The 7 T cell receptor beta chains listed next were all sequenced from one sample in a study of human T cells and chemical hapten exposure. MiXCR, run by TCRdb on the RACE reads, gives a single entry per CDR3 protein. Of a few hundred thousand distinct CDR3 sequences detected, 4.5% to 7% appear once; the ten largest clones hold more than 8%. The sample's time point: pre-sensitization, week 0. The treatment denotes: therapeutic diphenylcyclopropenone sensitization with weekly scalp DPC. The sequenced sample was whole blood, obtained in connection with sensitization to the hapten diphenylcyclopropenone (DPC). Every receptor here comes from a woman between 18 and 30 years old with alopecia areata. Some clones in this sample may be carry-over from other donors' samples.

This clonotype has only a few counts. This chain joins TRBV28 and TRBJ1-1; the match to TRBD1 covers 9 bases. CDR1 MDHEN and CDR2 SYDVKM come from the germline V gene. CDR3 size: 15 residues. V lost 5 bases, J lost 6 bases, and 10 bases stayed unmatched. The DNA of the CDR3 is TGTGCCAGCAGTCCCTCACTGGACAGGGGTCCTGAAGCTTTCTTT. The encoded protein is CASSPSLDRGPEAFF.

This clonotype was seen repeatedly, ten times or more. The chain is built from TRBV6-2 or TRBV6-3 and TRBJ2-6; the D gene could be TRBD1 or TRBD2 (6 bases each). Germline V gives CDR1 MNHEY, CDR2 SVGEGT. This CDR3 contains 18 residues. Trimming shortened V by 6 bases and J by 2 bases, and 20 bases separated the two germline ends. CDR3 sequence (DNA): TGTGCCAGCAGCCGAATCATCGGGGGCTCAGCTGGGGCCAACGTCCTGACTTTC. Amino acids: CASSRIIGGSAGANVLTF.

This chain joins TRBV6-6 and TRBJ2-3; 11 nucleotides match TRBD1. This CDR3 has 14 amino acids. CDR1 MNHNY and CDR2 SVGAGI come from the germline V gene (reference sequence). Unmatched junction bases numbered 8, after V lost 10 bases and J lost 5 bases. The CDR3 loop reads CAIIGQGAGDTQYF. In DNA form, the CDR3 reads TGTGCCATCATCGGACAGGGGGCCGGAGATACGCAGTATTTT.

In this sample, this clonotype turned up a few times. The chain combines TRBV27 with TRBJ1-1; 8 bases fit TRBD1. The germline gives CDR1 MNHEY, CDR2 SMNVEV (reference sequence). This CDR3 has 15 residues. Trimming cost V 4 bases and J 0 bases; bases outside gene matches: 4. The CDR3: CASSSPTGVNTEAFF. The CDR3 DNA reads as TGTGCCAGCAGTTCCCCGACAGGGGTGAACACTGAAGCTTTCTTT.

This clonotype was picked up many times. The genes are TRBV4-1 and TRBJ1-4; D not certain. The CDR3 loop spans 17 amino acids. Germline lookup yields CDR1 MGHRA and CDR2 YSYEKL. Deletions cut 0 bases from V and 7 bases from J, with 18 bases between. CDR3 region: CASSQDFAGSRTEKLFF. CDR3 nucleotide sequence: TGCGCCAGCAGCCAAGATTTCGCGGGCTCCAGGACTGAAAAACTGTTTTTT.

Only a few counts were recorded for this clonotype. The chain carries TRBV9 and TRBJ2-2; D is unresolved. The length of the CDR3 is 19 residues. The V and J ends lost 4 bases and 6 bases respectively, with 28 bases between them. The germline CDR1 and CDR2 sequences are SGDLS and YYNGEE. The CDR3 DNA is TGTGCCAGCAGCTCCACTTCCGGGTCCCCGCGGACGGCCGCCGGGGAGCTGTTTTTT. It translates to CASSSTSGSPRTAAGELFF.

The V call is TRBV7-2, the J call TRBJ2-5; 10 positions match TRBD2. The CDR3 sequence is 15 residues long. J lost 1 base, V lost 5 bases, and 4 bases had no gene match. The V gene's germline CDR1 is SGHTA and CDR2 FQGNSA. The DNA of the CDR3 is TGTGCCAGCAGCCCTCAGCGGGGGGGCCAAGAGACCCAGTACTTC. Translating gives CASSPQRGGQETQYF.